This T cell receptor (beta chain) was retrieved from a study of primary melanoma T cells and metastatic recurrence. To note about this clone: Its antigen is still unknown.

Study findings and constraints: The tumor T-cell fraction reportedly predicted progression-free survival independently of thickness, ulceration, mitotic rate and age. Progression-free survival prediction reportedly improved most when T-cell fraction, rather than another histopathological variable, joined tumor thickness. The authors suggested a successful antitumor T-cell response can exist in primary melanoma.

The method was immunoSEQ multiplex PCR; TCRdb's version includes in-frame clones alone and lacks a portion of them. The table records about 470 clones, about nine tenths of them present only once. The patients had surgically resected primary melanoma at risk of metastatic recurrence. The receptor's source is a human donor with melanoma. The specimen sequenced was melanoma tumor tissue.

CDR3 loop: CASSLLGGRNQPQHF. The CDR3 bases are TGCGCCAGCAGCCTGTTGGGGGGGCGCAATCAGCCCCAGCATTTT. This chain connects TRBV5-1 to TRBJ1-5; perhaps TRBD1 as D (6 bases). With 4 bases removed from V and 2 bases from J, the gap between germline ends came to 13 bases. The CDR3 runs to 15 residues. Germline V gene lookup returns CDR1 SGHRS and CDR2 YFSETQ.